This entry concerns a single TCR beta chain. Its antigen is unknown. CDR3 length: 14 amino acids. CDR1 and CDR2 (germline): LNHDA, SQIVND (reference sequence). V lost 6 bases to trimming and J lost 5 bases, with 16 bases between them. The sample belongs to a study of OX40 agonist ivuxolimab in advanced cancers. At the level of the study: Ivuxolimab, an antibody acting as an agonist of OX40 (CD134), was used to treat patients.

Using immunoSEQ multiplex PCR, the repertoire was profiled, and TCRdb retains in-frame clones only, with some absent. The sample contains some 60,000 clones, roughly 84% of which appear only once. Autoimmune disease history or systemic immunosuppression disqualified patients. Collection of blood occurred at baseline, at cycle 4 day 1, and at cycle 7 day 1. General study findings and limits: Antigen targets of the expanded peripheral T cells went undetermined.

This TCR was recovered from an adult with an advanced solid tumor such as melanoma, head and neck, liver or kidney cancer. This chain joins TRBV19 and TRBJ2-5; D may be TRBD1 or TRBD2 (5 bases each). The sample in question was CD4+ or CD8+ T cells sorted from blood, obtained in a trial of the OX40 agonist ivuxolimab. For the CDR3, the DNA is TGTGCCAGTAGCCTCCACCAGGGCGGGGAGACCCAGTACTTC. The encoded protein is CASSLHQGGETQYF.